The 5 T cell receptor beta chains below were found in one sample sequenced in a study of cytomegalovirus exposure and HLA in healthy donors. The PCR had 60 Vbeta and 13 Jbeta primers. The method was immunoSEQ multiplex PCR; TCRdb's version includes in-frame clones alone and lacks a portion of them. Altogether 150,000 to 200,000 clones are present, 77% being singletons, with the ten largest covering 7% to 9%. The sample taken for sequencing was PBMCs. The source of these receptors is a male donor in good health and CMV-seropositive.

The rearrangement links TRBV9 to TRBJ1-1; TRBD1 matches 7 bases. CDR3 size: 16 residues. The ends lost 1 base at V and 1 base at J; junction bases unmatched: 7. CDR1 is SGDLS and CDR2 is YYNGEE in the germline V gene. CDR3 region: CASSVSPGTENTEAFF. The CDR3, as DNA: TGTGCCAGCAGCGTATCCCCCGGGACAGAGAACACTGAAGCTTTCTTT.

This clone was observed a single time. This rearrangement joins TRBV4-1 to TRBJ2-3, with TRBD2 matching over 8 bases. From germline, CDR1 is MGHRA and CDR2 YSYEKL. Unmatched junction bases numbered 13, after V lost 4 bases and J lost 10 bases. The CDR3 has 15 residues. The CDR3 loop reads CASSPGGGRHTAQYF. The CDR3 DNA reads TGCGCCAGCAGCCCGGGGGGGGGTAGGCACACTGCGCAGTATTTT.

The J gene is TRBJ1-2, the V gene TRBV5-6; D is unresolved. With 2 bases removed from V and 4 bases from J, the gap between germline ends came to 6 bases. The CDR3 is made up of 12 amino acids. Germline-derived CDR1 and CDR2 are SGHDT and YYEEEE. DNA for the CDR3: TGTGCCAGCAGCTTACGGAGCTATGGCTACACCTTC. Amino acid sequence: CASSLRSYGYTF.

With regard to this clone: The germline gene is not matched at one end of the junction; a read error may be the cause. The same CDR3 arises from other DNA sequences in this sample as well. The J gene is TRBJ1-2, the V gene TRBV11-1; D is uncertain. CDR3 length: 15 residues. Germline values: CDR1 SGHAT, CDR2 FQDESV (reference sequence). The DNA for the CDR3 is TGCGCCAGCAGCCCCGGGCAGGCGGGCTGGTATGGCTACACCTTC. This encodes CASSPGQAGWYGYTF.

J is TRBJ2-5 and V is TRBV6-1; 8 bases are a match to TRBD2. This CDR3 is 15 amino acids long. The V gene's germline CDR1 is MNHNS and CDR2 SASEGT. The V segment lost 2 bases and the J segment 2 bases; nucleotides outside the gene matches: 4. CDR3 coding DNA: TGTGCCAGCAGTGAAATAGCGGGAACACAAGAGACCCAGTACTTC. This gives the protein CASSEIAGTQETQYF.